These T cell receptor beta chains were read from a single sample in a study of a mutant IDH1 vaccine in newly diagnosed glioma. Generated by immunoSEQ multiplex PCR, the TCRdb table keeps only in-frame clones and is missing some. This sample has 35,000 or so clones, with approximately 80% found just once. Their target antigens are unknown. The sample here was peripheral blood mononuclear cells (PBMCs), taken from a glioma patient whose treatment included an IDH1 peptide vaccine. The receptors were gathered from a woman in her twenties or thirties with glioma. Some clones in this sample may be carry-over from other donors' samples. The CDR3 runs from the conserved cysteine through the conserved F or W. Fields, in order: clone size, D gene, J gene, V gene, CDR3 protein, CDR3 DNA. The D gene is left open where the match is weak. Clone sizes are given selectively: once, few, many, or a class where the clone is expanded.

size: NA; D: TRBD2; J: TRBJ2-1; V: TRBV30; CDR3: CAWSLAGGTYNEQFF; DNA: TGTGCCTGGAGTTTAGCGGGAGGAACTTACAATGAGCAGTTCTTC
size: NA; D: NA; J: TRBJ2-5; V: TRBV11-2; CDR3: CASSSITGWETQYF; DNA: TGTGCCAGCAGCTCGATAACCGGGTGGGAGACCCAGTACTTC
size: NA; D: NA; J: TRBJ1-2; V: TRBV19; CDR3: CASRARDSNYGYTF; DNA: TGTGCCAGTAGGGCCCGGGACTCCAACTATGGCTACACCTTC
size: NA; D: TRBD2; J: TRBJ2-7; V: TRBV9; CDR3: CASSRSGGPTYEQYF; DNA: TGTGCCAGCAGCCGTAGCGGGGGGCCAACCTACGAGCAGTACTTC
size: NA; D: NA; J: TRBJ2-2; V: TRBV5-1; CDR3: CASSYLRNTGELFF; DNA: TGCGCCAGCAGCTATCTAAGGAACACCGGGGAGCTGTTTTTT
size: NA; D: NA; J: TRBJ2-3; V: TRBV4-1; CDR3: CASSQGWGLTDTQYF; DNA: TGCGCCAGCAGCCAAGGGTGGGGCCTCACAGATACGCAGTATTTT
size: NA; D: TRBD2; J: TRBJ2-3; V: TRBV5-1; CDR3: CASSAQSGTGGGTQYF; DNA: TGCGCCAGCAGCGCCCAGAGCGGGACCGGCGGAGGTACGCAGTATTTT
size: NA; D: NA; J: TRBJ1-5; V: TRBV2; CDR3: CASSPEGSSNQPQHF; DNA: TGTGCCAGCAGCCCGGAGGGCAGTAGCAATCAGCCCCAGCATTTT
size: NA; D: TRBD1; J: TRBJ1-5; V: TRBV7-8; CDR3: CASSSGTGGYSNQPQHF; DNA: TGTGCCAGCAGCTCAGGGACAGGGGGATATAGCAATCAGCCCCAGCATTTT
size: few; D: NA; J: TRBJ1-1; V: TRBV10-2; CDR3: CASGRLDGNTEAFF; DNA: TGCGCCAGCGGACGACTGGACGGTAACACTGAAGCTTTCTTT
size: NA; D: NA; J: TRBJ2-7; V: TRBV28; CDR3: CASSLRGGLRTVSEQYF; DNA: TGTGCCAGCAGTTTAAGGGGTGGGTTACGGACGGTATCAGAGCAGTACTTC
size: medium-sized; D: NA; J: TRBJ1-1; V: TRBV19; CDR3: CASSLTGSLVTEAFF; DNA: TGTGCCAGTAGTCTCACAGGGAGTCTGGTCACTGAAGCTTTCTTT
size: medium-sized; D: NA; J: TRBJ2-3; V: TRBV4-1; CDR3: CASSQVEYTDTQYF; DNA: TGCGCCAGCAGCCAAGTTGAGTACACAGATACGCAGTATTTT
size: once; D: NA; J: TRBJ1-5; V: TRBV11-2; CDR3: CASSSDRFGNQPQHF; DNA: TGTGCCAGCAGCTCCGACAGATTCGGCAATCAGCCCCAGCATTTT
size: NA; D: TRBD1; J: TRBJ2-7; V: TRBV5-5; CDR3: CASSGQGGDYEQYF; DNA: TGTGCCAGCAGCGGACAGGGGGGAGACTACGAGCAGTACTTC
size: NA; D: TRBD1; J: TRBJ2-7; V: TRBV7-9; CDR3: CASSPGQGGSYEQYF; DNA: TGTGCCAGCAGCCCCGGACAGGGCGGCTCCTACGAGCAGTACTTC